The sequence of this T cell receptor beta chain was determined in a study of shared clonotypes between healthy human individuals. Broader study findings: Genetic and exposure-history diversity was limited by the small donor number.

Concerning this clone itself: The antigen is not known. A much larger clone sits a single nucleotide away, making a read error possible. Because it lacks the conserved phenylalanine or tryptophan at the end, this CDR3 is likely a read error.

V was trimmed by 3 bases and J by 8 bases, leaving 20 bases between them. The length of the CDR3 is 15 residues. CDR1 is SNHLY and CDR2 is FYNNEI in the germline V gene. Genomic DNA for unsorted samples, which was extracted with the QIAamp DNA Blood Mini kit, came from 81 million or so PBMCs. Each subset's genomic DNA was split evenly across several immunoSEQ plates. Here immunoSEQ multiplex PCR was the method, and the copy in TCRdb shows in-frame clones only, minus some. The sample consists of nearly 500,000 clones, 60% to 85% of them appearing once. The chain uses TRBV2 and TRBJ2-7; D may be TRBD1 (5 bases). The sequenced material came from PBMCs. This sequence originates from a woman in her 40s in good health. Some clones in this sample may be carry-over from other donors' samples. CDR3 bases: TGTGCCAGCAGTGATTCCAGGGCCCAGTGGATGAAGCAGTACCTC. The encoded protein is CASSDSRAQWMKQYL.